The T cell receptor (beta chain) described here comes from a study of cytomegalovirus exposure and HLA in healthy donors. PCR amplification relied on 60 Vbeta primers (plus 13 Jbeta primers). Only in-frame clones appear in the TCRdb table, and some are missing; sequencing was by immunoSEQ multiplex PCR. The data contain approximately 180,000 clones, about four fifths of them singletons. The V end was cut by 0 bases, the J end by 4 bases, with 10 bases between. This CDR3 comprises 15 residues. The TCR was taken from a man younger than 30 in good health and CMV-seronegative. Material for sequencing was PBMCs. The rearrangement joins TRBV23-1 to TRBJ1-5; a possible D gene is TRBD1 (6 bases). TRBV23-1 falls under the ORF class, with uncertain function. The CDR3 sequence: CASSQSAGVNQPQHF. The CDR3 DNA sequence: TGCGCCAGCAGTCAATCGGCAGGGGTGAATCAGCCCCAGCATTTT.